The 16 T cell receptor beta chains below all came from one sample that was sequenced in a study of T cell responses to AZD1222 COVID-19 vaccine. Sequencing used immunoSEQ multiplex PCR; TCRdb keeps in-frame clones, though not all of them. Here the sample spans roughly 170,000 clones, 85% to 95% being singletons. The input for sequencing was peripheral blood, taken on day 0 of AZD1222 vaccination. The receptors derive from an adult in good health.

The chain links TRBV2 to TRBJ1-2; tentative D call: TRBD1 (5 bases). Trimming shortened V by 6 bases and J by 3 bases, and 20 bases separated the two germline ends. This CDR3 spans 16 amino acids. The germline CDR1 and CDR2 sequences are SNHLY and FYNNEI. The chain's CDR3 is CASRGLQVALDYGYTF. For the CDR3, the DNA is TGTGCCAGCAGGGGGCTACAGGTCGCCCTTGACTATGGCTACACCTTC.

This clone showed up just once. The CDR3 sequence: CASSMGEYSGNTIYF. DNA for the CDR3: TGTGCCAGTAGTATGGGGGAATACTCTGGAAACACCATATATTTT. The V call is TRBV19, the J call TRBJ1-3, with D perhaps matching TRBD1 (5 bases). The CDR3 runs 15 residues. Germline V gene lookup returns CDR1 LNHDA and CDR2 SQIVND (reference sequence). V was trimmed by 3 bases and J by 0 bases, leaving 9 bases between them.

The gene calls are TRBV12-3 or TRBV12-4 and TRBJ1-3; D is unclear. Trimming took off 3 bases at V and 2 bases at J, with 5 bases between the two ends. CDR3 size: 13 residues. The CDR3 region is CASSFVAGNTIYF. The CDR3 DNA follows: TGTGCCAGCAGTTTTGTGGCTGGAAACACCATATATTTT.

This chain connects TRBV13 to TRBJ2-7; 11 bases align to TRBD2. This CDR3 comprises 14 residues. From germline, CDR1 is PRHDT and CDR2 FYEKMQ (reference sequence). V lost 5 bases, J lost 4 bases, and 4 bases stayed unmatched. The CDR3 DNA is TGTGCCAGCAGCCGACTAGCGGGGCGATACGAGCAGTACTTC. Protein: CASSRLAGRYEQYF.

This sequence joins TRBV19 and TRBJ1-2; D is possibly TRBD1 (6 bases). Trimming shortened V by 6 bases and J by 7 bases, and 18 bases separated the two germline ends. CDR1 LNHDA and CDR2 SQIVND come from the germline V gene (reference sequence). The CDR3 is 14 amino acids. CDR3 loop: CASSLPRGALGYTF. In DNA form, the CDR3 reads TGTGCCAGTAGCCTCCCCCGGGGGGCGCTTGGCTACACCTTC.

Regarding this clone: Other DNA sequences within the sample encode an identical CDR3. The rearrangement links TRBV2 to TRBJ1-2; TRBD1 aligns across 9 bases. The J segment lost 5 bases and the V segment lost 4 bases, leaving 2 bases of the junction unmatched. In germline, CDR1 is SNHLY, CDR2 FYNNEI. This CDR3 comprises 13 residues. CDR3 in amino acids: CASSGDREYGYTF. CDR3 bases: TGTGCCAGCAGTGGGGACAGGGAGTATGGCTACACCTTC. The whole variable domain, remainder taken from reference TRBV2 and TRBJ1-2, is EPEVTQTPSHQVTQMGQEVILRCVPISNHLYFYWYRQILGQKVEFLVSFYNNEISEKSEIFDDQFSVERPDGSNFTLKIRSTKLEDSAMYFCASSGDREYGYTFGSGTRLTVV.

The chain is built from TRBV28 and TRBJ1-2; the D is unclear. Germline values: CDR1 MDHEN, CDR2 SYDVKM. V was shortened by 2 bases and J by 5 bases, with 15 bases between the two germline ends. The CDR3 totals 15 residues. The CDR3 sequence: CASSLRPRNGYGYTF. The CDR3 region has the DNA TGTGCCAGCAGTTTACGCCCTCGCAACGGGTATGGCTACACCTTC.

This chain uses TRBV7-8 with TRBJ1-2, with 7 bases that match TRBD1. The CDR3 totals 16 residues. The trim removed 2 bases at V and 4 bases at J, leaving 10 bases unmatched. Germline CDR1 is SGHVS and CDR2 is FQNEAQ. Written as DNA, the CDR3 is TGTGCCAGCAGCTTAACCGAATGGACAGGAGTCTATGGCTACACCTTC. This gives the protein CASSLTEWTGVYGYTF.

The chain recombines TRBV11-2 with TRBJ2-2, with 11 bases aligning to TRBD1. The CDR3 runs to 17 residues. V trimming: 2 bases; J trimming: 3 bases; junction bases outside the gene matches: 5. Germline-derived CDR1 and CDR2 are SGHAT and FQNNGV. CDR3 amino acids: CASSLTGTGGYTGELFF. CDR3 sequence (DNA): TGTGCCAGCAGCTTAACCGGGACAGGGGGATACACCGGGGAGCTGTTTTTT.

With regard to this clone: Other nucleotide sequences from this sample produce the same CDR3. Here the CDR3 DNA reads TGCGCCAGCAGCGTTGGTCTGGGAGCTAACTATGGCTACACCTTC. This sequence encodes CASSVGLGANYGYTF. The rearrangement links TRBV5-1 to TRBJ1-2; no firm D call. Germline V gene sequence: CDR1 SGHRS, CDR2 YFSETQ. Trimming pared 4 bases from V and 0 bases from J, leaving 13 bases between. The CDR3 is 15 amino acids.

The V and J genes are TRBV24-1 and TRBJ2-5; possible D gene TRBD1, 6 bases. In germline, CDR1 is KGHDR, CDR2 SFDVKD. The CDR3 sequence is 14 residues long. V was clipped by 5 bases and J by 2 bases, with 11 bases between them. The CDR3 DNA sequence: TGTGCCACCAGTGCCCCGGGACAACAAGAGACCCAGTACTTC. Protein product: CATSAPGQQETQYF.

The rearrangement uses TRBV4-1 and TRBJ1-1; no reliable D call. Trimming took 0 bases from V and 1 from J, leaving 9 bases between them. CDR3 length equals 15 residues. CDR1 and CDR2 from the germline V gene are MGHRA and YSYEKL. For the CDR3, the DNA is TGCGCCAGCAGCCAAGATCCGGGGTCGAACACTGAAGCTTTCTTT. Translation: CASSQDPGSNTEAFF.

This chain joins TRBV25-1 and TRBJ1-3; TRBD1 matches 7 bases. The CDR3 length is 16 residues. Trimming took 1 base from V and 0 from J; bases not matched to a gene: 3. In germline, CDR1 is MGHDK, CDR2 SYGVNS. DNA of the CDR3: TGTGCCAGCAGTGAATCAGGGGGGATCTCTGGAAACACCATATATTTT. It specifies CASSESGGISGNTIYF.

The chain is built from TRBV29-1 and TRBJ2-3; 9 nucleotides match TRBD2. In germline, CDR1 is SQVTM, CDR2 ANQGSEA. This CDR3 is 16 amino acids long. Trimming took 7 bases from V and 1 from J; bases not matched to a gene: 12. In DNA, the CDR3 is TGCAGCGCCGCTGGGACTAGCCAAACTCGCACAGATACGCAGTATTTT. Its protein is CSAAGTSQTRTDTQYF.

This rearrangement joins TRBV6-5 to TRBJ2-1; weak D call: TRBD2 (6 bases). Germline CDR1 is MNHEY and CDR2 is SVGAGI. Trimming left V 5 bases short and J 1 base short, with 12 bases between. This CDR3 region has 15 residues. For the CDR3, the DNA is TGTGCCAGCAGTCCGACTAGGGATTCCTACAATGAGCAGTTCTTC. This translates into CASSPTRDSYNEQFF.

The CDR3 is CASSRSSGGAGDNEQFF. The CDR3 DNA sequence: TGTGCCAGCAGCCGCTCTAGCGGGGGGGCCGGTGACAATGAGCAGTTCTTC. The V call is TRBV3-1 (or the pseudogene TRBV3-2), the J call TRBJ2-1, with 12 bases matching TRBD2. Germline loops: CDR1 LGHDT, CDR2 YNNKEL (reference sequence). The CDR3 is 17 residues long. V was pared by 4 bases and J by 5 bases, with 9 bases of the junction left unmatched.